This T cell receptor beta chain came from a study of T cells in Graves' hyperthyroidism and ophthalmopathy. This clonotype came up a few times. The source material, RNA transcripts, was used to amplify TCR beta CDR3 regions. RT-PCR in the first round (using the HTBI primer set) targeted the TCR CDR3. One entry per CDR3 protein, called by TCRdb with MiXCR from the multiplex PCR reads. In the table there are 750,000 to 950,000 distinct CDR3 sequences, 38% of which are singletons. V gave up 5 bases and J gave up 4 bases, with 8 bases separating them. This CDR3 comprises 12 residues. From germline, CDR1 is SGHTA and CDR2 FQGNSA.

This sequence was found in a man aged 18 to 30 with Graves' hyperthyroidism. The chain employs TRBV7-2 and TRBJ1-1; no firm D call. What was sequenced was blood. CDR3 protein: CASSREFTEAFF. The CDR3 coding sequence is TGTGCCAGCAGCCGGGAGTTCACTGAAGCTTTCTTT.